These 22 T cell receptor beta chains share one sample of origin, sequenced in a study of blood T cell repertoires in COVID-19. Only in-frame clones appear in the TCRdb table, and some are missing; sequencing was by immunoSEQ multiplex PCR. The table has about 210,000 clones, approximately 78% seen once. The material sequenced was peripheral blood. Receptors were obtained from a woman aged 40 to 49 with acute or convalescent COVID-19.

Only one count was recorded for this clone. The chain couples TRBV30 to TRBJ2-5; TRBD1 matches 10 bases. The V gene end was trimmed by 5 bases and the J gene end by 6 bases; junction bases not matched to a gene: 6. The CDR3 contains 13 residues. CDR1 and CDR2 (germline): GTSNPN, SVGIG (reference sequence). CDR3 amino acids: CAWDGDRGQTQYF. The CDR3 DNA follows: TGTGCCTGGGACGGGGACAGGGGACAGACCCAGTACTTC.

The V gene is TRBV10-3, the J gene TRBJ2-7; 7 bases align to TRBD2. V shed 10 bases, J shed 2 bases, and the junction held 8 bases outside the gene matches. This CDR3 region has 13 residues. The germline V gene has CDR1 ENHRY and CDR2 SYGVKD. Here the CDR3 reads CATKGREAYEQYF. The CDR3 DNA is TGTGCCACCAAGGGGAGGGAGGCCTACGAGCAGTACTTC.

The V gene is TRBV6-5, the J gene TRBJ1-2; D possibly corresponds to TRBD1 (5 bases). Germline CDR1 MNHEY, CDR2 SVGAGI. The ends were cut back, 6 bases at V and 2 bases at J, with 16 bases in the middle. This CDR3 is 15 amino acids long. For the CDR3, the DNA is TGTGCCAGCAGGGTGTCTCCGGGGGAGAACTATGGCTACACCTTC. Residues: CASRVSPGENYGYTF.

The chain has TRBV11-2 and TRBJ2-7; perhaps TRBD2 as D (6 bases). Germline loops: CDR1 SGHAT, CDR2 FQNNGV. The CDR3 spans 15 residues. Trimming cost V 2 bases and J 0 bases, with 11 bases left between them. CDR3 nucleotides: TGTGCCAGCAGCTTATGGGGGGACCGCTCCTACGAGCAGTACTTC. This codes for CASSLWGDRSYEQYF. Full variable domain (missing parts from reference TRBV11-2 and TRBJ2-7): EAGVAQSPRYKIIEKRQSVAFWCNPISGHATLYWYQQILGQGPKLLIQFQNNGVVDDSQLPKDRFSAERLKGVDSTLKIQPAKLEDSAVYLCASSLWGDRSYEQYFGPGTRLTVT.

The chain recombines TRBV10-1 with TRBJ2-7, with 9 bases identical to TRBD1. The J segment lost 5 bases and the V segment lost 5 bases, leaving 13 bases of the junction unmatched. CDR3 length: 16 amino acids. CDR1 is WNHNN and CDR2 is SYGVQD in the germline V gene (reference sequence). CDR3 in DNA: TGCGCCAGCAGTCCAACGACCGGGACAGGGAATCACGAGCAGTACTTC. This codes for CASSPTTGTGNHEQYF.

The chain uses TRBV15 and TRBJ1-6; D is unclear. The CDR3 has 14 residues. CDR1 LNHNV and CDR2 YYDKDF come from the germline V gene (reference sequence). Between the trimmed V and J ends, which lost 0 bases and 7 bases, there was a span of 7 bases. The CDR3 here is CATSRDMRNSPLHF. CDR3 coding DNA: TGTGCCACCAGCAGAGATATGCGGAATTCACCCCTCCACTTT.

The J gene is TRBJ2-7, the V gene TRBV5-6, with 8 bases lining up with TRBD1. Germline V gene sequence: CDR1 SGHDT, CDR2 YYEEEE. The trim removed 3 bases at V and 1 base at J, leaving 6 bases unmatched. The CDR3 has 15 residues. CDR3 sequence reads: CASSSFYRGSYEQYF. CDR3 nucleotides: TGTGCCAGCAGCTCTTTCTACAGGGGGTCCTACGAGCAGTACTTC.

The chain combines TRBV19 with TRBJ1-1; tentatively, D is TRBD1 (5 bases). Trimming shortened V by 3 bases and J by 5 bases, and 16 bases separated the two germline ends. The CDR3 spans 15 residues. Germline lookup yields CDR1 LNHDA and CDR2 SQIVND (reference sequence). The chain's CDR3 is CASSMKGQAGTEAFF. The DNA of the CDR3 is TGTGCCAGTAGTATGAAGGGGCAGGCAGGAACTGAAGCTTTCTTT.

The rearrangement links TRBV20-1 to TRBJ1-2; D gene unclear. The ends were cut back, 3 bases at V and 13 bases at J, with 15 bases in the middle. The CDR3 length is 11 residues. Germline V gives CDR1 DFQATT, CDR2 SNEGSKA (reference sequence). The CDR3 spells CSARTGVDLTF. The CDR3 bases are TGCAGTGCTAGGACCGGGGTAGATCTCACCTTC.

CDR3 sequence reads: CASSLDSSYNEQFF. CDR3 coding DNA: TGTGCCAGCAGCTTAGACTCTTCCTACAATGAGCAGTTCTTC. V is TRBV7-2 and J is TRBJ2-1; D is unclear. V was shortened by 1 base and J by 1 base, with 5 bases between the two germline ends. The length of the CDR3 is 14 residues. Germline loops: CDR1 SGHTA, CDR2 FQGNSA.

The CDR3 DNA reads as TGCGCCAGCATCCGCGAACCGGGACAGGGGACCTACGAGCAGTACTTC. Its translation is CASIREPGQGTYEQYF. The V gene is TRBV5-1, the J gene TRBJ2-7; 10 nucleotides align to TRBD1. There are 16 residues in the CDR3. CDR1 and CDR2 from the germline V gene are SGHRS and YFSETQ. The V gene end was trimmed by 6 bases and the J gene end by 2 bases; junction bases not matched to a gene: 11.

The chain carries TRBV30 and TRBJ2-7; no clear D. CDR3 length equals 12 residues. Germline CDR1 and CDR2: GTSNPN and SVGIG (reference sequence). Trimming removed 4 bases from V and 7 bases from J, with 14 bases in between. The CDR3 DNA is TGTGCCTGGACTACTGGAAGCAGGGAGCAGTACTTC. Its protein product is CAWTTGSREQYF.

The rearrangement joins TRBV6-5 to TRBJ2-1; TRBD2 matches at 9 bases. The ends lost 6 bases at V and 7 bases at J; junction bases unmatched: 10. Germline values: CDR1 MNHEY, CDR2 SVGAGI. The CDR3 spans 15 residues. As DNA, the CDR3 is TGTGCCAGCAGCTATAGCGGGAGAGGGGTAAATGAGCAGTTCTTC. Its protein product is CASSYSGRGVNEQFF.

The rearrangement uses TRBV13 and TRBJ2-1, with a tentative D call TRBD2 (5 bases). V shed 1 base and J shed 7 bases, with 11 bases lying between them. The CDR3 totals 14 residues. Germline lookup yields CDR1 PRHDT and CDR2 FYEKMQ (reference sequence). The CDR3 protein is CASSLDRGGNEQFF. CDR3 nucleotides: TGTGCCAGCAGCTTAGATCGCGGAGGAAATGAGCAGTTCTTC.

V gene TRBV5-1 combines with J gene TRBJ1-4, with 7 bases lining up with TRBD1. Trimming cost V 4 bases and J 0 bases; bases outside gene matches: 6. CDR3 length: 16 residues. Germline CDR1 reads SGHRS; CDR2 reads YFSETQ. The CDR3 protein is CASSPEGAATNEKLFF. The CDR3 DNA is TGCGCCAGCAGCCCGGAGGGGGCGGCAACTAATGAAAAACTGTTTTTT.

CDR3 sequence reads: CASSWTSGGPRGDTQYF. DNA of the CDR3: TGTGCCAGCAGCTGGACTAGCGGGGGGCCCCGGGGAGATACGCAGTATTTT. The chain has TRBV7-3 and TRBJ2-3; 14 nucleotides agree with TRBD2. The V gene end was trimmed by 4 bases and the J gene end by 5 bases; junction bases not matched to a gene: 8. This CDR3 contains 17 residues. Germline lookup yields CDR1 SGHTA and CDR2 FQGTGA. Together with reference TRBV7-3 and TRBJ2-3, the CDR3 gives the full variable domain: GAGVSQTPSNKVTEKGKYVELRCDPISGHTALYWYRQSLGQGPEFLIYFQGTGAADDSGLPNDRFFAVRPEGSVSTLKIQRTERGDSAVYLCASSWTSGGPRGDTQYFGPGTRLTVL.

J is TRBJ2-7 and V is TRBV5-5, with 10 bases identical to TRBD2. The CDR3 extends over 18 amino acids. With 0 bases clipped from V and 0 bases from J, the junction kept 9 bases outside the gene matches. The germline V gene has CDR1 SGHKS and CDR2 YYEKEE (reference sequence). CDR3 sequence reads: CASSLGLAGALSSYEQYF. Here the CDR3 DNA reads TGTGCCAGCAGCTTGGGTCTAGCGGGGGCCTTAAGCTCCTACGAGCAGTACTTC.

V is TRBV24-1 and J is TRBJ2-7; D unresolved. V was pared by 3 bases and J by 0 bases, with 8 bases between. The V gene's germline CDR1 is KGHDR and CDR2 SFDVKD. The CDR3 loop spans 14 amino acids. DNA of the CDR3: TGTGCCACCAGTGATGCCCATAGCTCCTACGAGCAGTACTTC. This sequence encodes CATSDAHSSYEQYF.

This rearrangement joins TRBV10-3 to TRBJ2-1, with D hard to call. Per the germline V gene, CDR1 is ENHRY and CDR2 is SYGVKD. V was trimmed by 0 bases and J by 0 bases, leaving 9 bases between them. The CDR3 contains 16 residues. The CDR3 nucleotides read TGTGCCATCAGTGAGTCAGCAGGAACCTCCTACAATGAGCAGTTCTTC. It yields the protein CAISESAGTSYNEQFF.

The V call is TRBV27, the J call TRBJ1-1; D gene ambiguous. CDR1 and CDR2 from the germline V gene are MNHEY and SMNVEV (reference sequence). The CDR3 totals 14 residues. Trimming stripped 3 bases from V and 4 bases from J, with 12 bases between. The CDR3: CASSLAGWSTEAFF. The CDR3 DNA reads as TGTGCCAGCAGTTTGGCCGGTTGGAGCACTGAAGCTTTCTTT.

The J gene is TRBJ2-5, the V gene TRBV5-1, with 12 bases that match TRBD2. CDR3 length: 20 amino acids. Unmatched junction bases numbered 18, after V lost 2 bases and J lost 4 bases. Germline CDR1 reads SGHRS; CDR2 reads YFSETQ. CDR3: CASSFGWILAGGPYGETQYF. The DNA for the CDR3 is TGCGCCAGCAGCTTTGGATGGATACTAGCGGGGGGCCCTTACGGAGAGACCCAGTACTTC.

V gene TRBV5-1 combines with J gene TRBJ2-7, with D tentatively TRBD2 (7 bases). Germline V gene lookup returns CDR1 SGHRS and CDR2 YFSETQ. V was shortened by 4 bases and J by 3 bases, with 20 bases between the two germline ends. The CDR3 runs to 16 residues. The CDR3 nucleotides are TGCGCCAGCAGCCCCCGGCCGGCAGGGGACTACTACGAGCAGTACTTC. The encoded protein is CASSPRPAGDYYEQYF.